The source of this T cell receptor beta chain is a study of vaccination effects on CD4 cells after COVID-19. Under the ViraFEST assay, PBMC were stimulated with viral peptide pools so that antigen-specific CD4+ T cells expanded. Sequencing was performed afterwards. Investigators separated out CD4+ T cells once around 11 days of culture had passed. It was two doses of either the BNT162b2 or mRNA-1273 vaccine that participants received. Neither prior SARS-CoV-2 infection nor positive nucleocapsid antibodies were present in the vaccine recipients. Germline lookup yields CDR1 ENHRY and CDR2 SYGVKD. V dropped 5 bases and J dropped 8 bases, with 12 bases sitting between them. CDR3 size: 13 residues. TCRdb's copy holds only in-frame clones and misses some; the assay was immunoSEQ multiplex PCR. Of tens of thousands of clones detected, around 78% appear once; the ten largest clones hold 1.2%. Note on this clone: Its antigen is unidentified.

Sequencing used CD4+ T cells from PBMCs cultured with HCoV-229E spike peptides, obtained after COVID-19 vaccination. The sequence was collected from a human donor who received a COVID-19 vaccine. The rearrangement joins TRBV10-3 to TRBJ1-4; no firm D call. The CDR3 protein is CAISSAAREKLFF. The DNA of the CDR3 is TGTGCCATCAGTTCCGCTGCCCGGGAAAAACTGTTTTTT.